These T cell receptor beta chains were read from a single sample in a study of shared clonotypes between healthy human individuals. The data were produced by immunoSEQ multiplex PCR, yet TCRdb's version contains in-frame clones alone and is incomplete. Of about 2 million clones in the sample, just under 95% were seen once. The sequencing input was naive CD8+ T cells sorted from blood. The receptors come from a man between 18 and 35 years old in good health. CDR3s include the opening cysteine and the closing phenylalanine or tryptophan. The order of the fields is clone size, D gene, V gene, J gene, CDR3 protein, CDR3 DNA. D genes are given only for firm matches. Expanded clones get a size class; other rows say once, few or many, or leave the size out.

size: once; D: .; V: TRBV28; J: TRBJ1-5; CDR3: CASSYLSNQPQHF; DNA: TGTGCCAGCAGTTATTTAAGCAATCAGCCCCAGCATTTT
size: .; D: .; V: TRBV27; J: TRBJ1-1; CDR3: CASGWSETSTFF; DNA: TGTGCCAGCGGGTGGAGCGAAACGAGTACTTTCTTT
size: .; D: TRBD1; V: TRBV5-1; J: TRBJ1-2; CDR3: CASSLTIYRGGDYGYTF; DNA: TGCGCCAGCAGCTTAACGATTTACAGGGGAGGGGACTATGGCTACACCTTC
size: .; D: TRBD2; V: TRBV9; J: TRBJ2-3; CDR3: CASSAIGRIAGDTQYF; DNA: TGTGCCAGCAGCGCTATAGGAAGAATAGCGGGGGATACGCAGTATTTT
size: .; D: .; V: TRBV7-9; J: TRBJ2-5; CDR3: CASSLLRIETQYF; DNA: TGTGCCAGCAGCTTACTCAGGATAGAGACCCAGTACTTC
size: .; D: .; V: TRBV6-5; J: TRBJ1-2; CDR3: CASSYRRDFLSYGYTF; DNA: TGTGCCAGCAGTTACCGCCGGGACTTCCTGTCCTATGGCTACACCTTC
size: once; D: .; V: TRBV4-3; J: TRBJ2-7; CDR3: CASSQDMGTNYEQYF; DNA: TGCGCCAGCAGCCAAGATATGGGTACCAACTACGAGCAGTACTTC
size: .; D: .; V: TRBV27; J: TRBJ1-5; CDR3: CASSLVGGRGPQHF; DNA: TGTGCCAGCAGTTTGGTAGGGGGGCGAGGGCCCCAGCATTTT
size: .; D: .; V: TRBV6-6; J: TRBJ2-4; CDR3: CASSSSIELAKNIQYF; DNA: TGTGCCAGCAGTTCATCAATAGAGCTAGCCAAAAACATTCAGTACTTC
size: .; D: .; V: TRBV27; J: TRBJ2-7; CDR3: CASSWAPGVYEQYF; DNA: TGTGCCAGCAGTTGGGCCCCTGGTGTCTACGAGCAGTACTTC
size: .; D: .; V: TRBV14; J: TRBJ2-7; CDR3: CASNPPGVEIEQYF; DNA: TGTGCCAGCAACCCACCTGGCGTCGAGATCGAGCAGTACTTC
size: .; D: .; V: TRBV11-2; J: TRBJ2-7; CDR3: CASSLERDTSYEQYF; DNA: TGTGCCAGCAGCTTAGAACGGGACACCTCCTACGAGCAGTACTTC
size: .; D: .; V: TRBV27; J: TRBJ1-5; CDR3: CASSPSPDGSNQPQHF; DNA: TGTGCCAGCAGTCCCTCCCCGGACGGAAGCAATCAGCCCCAGCATTTT
size: .; D: TRBD1; V: TRBV4-1; J: TRBJ2-3; CDR3: CASSLRQGQGAGDTQYF; DNA: TGCGCCAGCAGCCTACGCCAGGGACAGGGGGCCGGAGATACGCAGTATTTT
size: .; D: .; V: TRBV10-1; J: TRBJ1-5; CDR3: CASSSGSGQPQHF; DNA: TGCGCCAGCTCTTCGGGGAGCGGTCAGCCCCAGCATTTT
size: .; D: .; V: TRBV9; J: TRBJ1-2; CDR3: CASSVGGGTYGYTF; DNA: TGTGCCAGCAGCGTTGGAGGGGGGACTTATGGCTACACCTTC
size: .; D: .; V: TRBV5-1; J: TRBJ2-2; CDR3: CASSPPTRTAQLNGELFF; DNA: TGCGCCAGCAGCCCCCCCACCCGGACAGCCCAACTAAATGGGGAGCTGTTTTTT
size: .; D: TRBD1; V: TRBV28; J: TRBJ2-7; CDR3: CASSLMDRAPSYEQYF; DNA: TGTGCCAGCAGTTTAATGGACAGGGCCCCTTCCTACGAGCAGTACTTC
size: .; D: .; V: TRBV7-9; J: TRBJ2-2; CDR3: CASSTTANTGELFF; DNA: TGTGCCAGCAGCACTACCGCGAACACCGGGGAGCTGTTTTTT
size: .; D: .; V: TRBV13; J: TRBJ2-1; CDR3: CASSPGASGYNEQFF; DNA: TGTGCCAGCAGCCCAGGGGCTAGCGGCTACAATGAGCAGTTCTTC
size: .; D: TRBD1; V: TRBV11-2; J: TRBJ2-5; CDR3: CASSFPRDSAVREETQYF; DNA: TGTGCCAGCAGCTTCCCCCGGGACAGTGCCGTACGGGAAGAGACCCAGTACTTC
size: .; D: .; V: TRBV11-1; J: TRBJ2-7; CDR3: CASSSSTETGNYEQYF; DNA: TGTGCCAGCAGCTCCTCCACGGAAACAGGGAACTACGAGCAGTACTTC
size: .; D: .; V: TRBV7-9; J: TRBJ1-4; CDR3: CASSSISGTNEKLFF; DNA: TGTGCCAGCAGCTCGATATCGGGTACTAATGAAAAACTGTTTTTT
size: .; D: TRBD1; V: TRBV4-1; J: TRBJ2-5; CDR3: CASSQETGGLETQYF; DNA: TGCGCCAGCAGCCAAGAGACAGGGGGCCTGGAGACCCAGTACTTC
size: .; D: TRBD1; V: TRBV27; J: TRBJ2-7; CDR3: CASSLYRGQWEQYF; DNA: TGTGCCAGCAGTTTATACAGGGGGCAATGGGAGCAGTACTTC
size: .; D: .; V: TRBV28; J: TRBJ2-1; CDR3: CASSFSFAATSSYNEQFF; DNA: TGTGCCAGCAGTTTCTCTTTTGCGGCGACGAGCTCCTACAATGAGCAGTTCTTC
size: .; D: .; V: TRBV6-1; J: TRBJ2-7; CDR3: CASHYTYEQYF; DNA: TGTGCCAGCCATTACACCTACGAGCAGTACTTC
size: .; D: .; V: TRBV30; J: TRBJ2-3; CDR3: CACLELESNTQYF; DNA: TGTGCCTGCCTGGAACTGGAGTCCAATACGCAGTATTTT